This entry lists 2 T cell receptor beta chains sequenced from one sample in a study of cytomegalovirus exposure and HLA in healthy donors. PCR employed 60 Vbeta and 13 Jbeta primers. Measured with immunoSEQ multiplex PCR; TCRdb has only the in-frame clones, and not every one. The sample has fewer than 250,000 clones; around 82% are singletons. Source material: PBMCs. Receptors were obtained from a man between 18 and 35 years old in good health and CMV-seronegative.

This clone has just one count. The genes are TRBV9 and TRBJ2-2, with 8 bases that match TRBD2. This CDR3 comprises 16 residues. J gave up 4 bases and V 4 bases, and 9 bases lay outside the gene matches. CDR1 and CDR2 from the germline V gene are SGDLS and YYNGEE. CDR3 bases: TGTGCCAGCAGCACCCCAGCGGGGGCCTCCACCGGGGAGCTGTTTTTT. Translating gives CASSTPAGASTGELFF.

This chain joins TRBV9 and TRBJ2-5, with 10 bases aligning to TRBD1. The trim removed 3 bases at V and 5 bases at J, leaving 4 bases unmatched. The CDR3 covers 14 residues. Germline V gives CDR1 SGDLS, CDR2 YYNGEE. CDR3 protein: CASSARQGAETQYF. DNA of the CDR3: TGTGCCAGCAGCGCGCGACAGGGGGCTGAGACCCAGTACTTC.